The 13 T cell receptor beta chains below were found in one sample sequenced in a study of T cell changes during pregnancy in multiple sclerosis. TCRdb's copy holds only in-frame clones and misses some; the assay was immunoSEQ multiplex PCR. This repertoire shows about 39,000 clones, about 94% found once; its top ten account for under 0.4%. This sample comprised CD4+ T cells from peripheral blood mononuclear cells, obtained after pregnancy. Every receptor here comes from a female donor with multiple sclerosis, enrolled in a pregnancy study.

The V and J genes are TRBV5-4 and TRBJ1-2; D unclear. V shed 6 bases and J shed 5 bases, with 14 bases lying between them. Germline-derived CDR1 and CDR2 are SGHNT and YYREEE (reference sequence). This CDR3 comprises 13 residues. The chain's CDR3 is CASNDYRAYGYTF. CDR3 bases: TGTGCCAGCAATGACTACCGGGCTTATGGCTACACCTTC.

CDR3: CASLDRVANEKLFF. Written as DNA, the CDR3 is TGTGCCAGCCTGGACAGGGTGGCTAATGAAAAACTGTTTTTT. J is TRBJ1-4 and V is TRBV6-1, with 8 nucleotides matching TRBD1. The ends lost 8 bases at V and 3 bases at J; junction bases unmatched: 5. This CDR3 comprises 14 residues. CDR1 is MNHNS and CDR2 is SASEGT in the germline V gene.

The chain carries TRBV7-9 and TRBJ2-1; TRBD2 aligns across 8 bases. This CDR3 has 15 residues. V lost 1 base to trimming and J lost 3 bases; unmatched junction nucleotides: 2. CDR1 SEHNR and CDR2 FQNEAQ come from the germline V gene (reference sequence). Written as DNA, the CDR3 is TGTGCCAGCAGCTTAGATGCGGGGGGCTACAATGAGCAGTTCTTC. This codes for CASSLDAGGYNEQFF.

In DNA form, the CDR3 reads TGTGCCAGTAGTATTAACAGCTACAATGAGCAGTTCTTC. The encoded protein is CASSINSYNEQFF. The chain couples TRBV19 to TRBJ2-1, with D uncertain. Germline CDR1 and CDR2: LNHDA and SQIVND (reference sequence). V lost 3 bases, J lost 3 bases, and 6 bases lay in between. The CDR3 has 13 residues.

This rearrangement joins TRBV20-1 to TRBJ2-7; D may be TRBD1 (5 bases). CDR1 is DFQATT, CDR2 SNEGSKA, per germline (reference sequence). The length of the CDR3 is 11 residues. Trimming shortened V by 6 bases and J by 6 bases, and 12 bases separated the two germline ends. CDR3 nucleotide sequence: TGCAGTGCAACTGCAGGGTTCGAGCAGTACTTC. It translates to CSATAGFEQYF.

The genes are TRBV7-8 and TRBJ2-3; D ambiguous. The CDR3 sequence is 11 residues long. Germline-derived CDR1 and CDR2 are SGHVS and FQNEAQ. The V end lost 3 bases, the J end lost 10 bases, and 8 bases lay between the germline ends. The CDR3 DNA sequence: TGTGCCAGCAGCTTGCACCGGGCGCAGTATTTT. Translated, it gives CASSLHRAQYF.

The chain's CDR3 is CASSVGGGQGAMNTEAFF. Here the CDR3 DNA reads TGTGCCAGCAGTGTAGGAGGAGGACAGGGCGCTATGAACACTGAAGCTTTCTTT. This rearrangement joins TRBV6-1 to TRBJ1-1; TRBD1 matches 8 bases. CDR1 is MNHNS, CDR2 SASEGT, per germline. The CDR3 runs 18 residues. The junction had 13 bases not matched to a gene; V was cut back by 4 bases and J by 0 bases.

This chain uses TRBV6-1 with TRBJ2-3, with 7 positions matching TRBD2. Germline V lookup: CDR1 MNHNS, CDR2 SASEGT. J lost 0 bases, V lost 6 bases, and 6 bases had no gene match. The CDR3 length is 15 residues. CDR3 residues: CASSVGLGSTDTQYF. The CDR3 region has the DNA TGTGCCAGCAGCGTTGGACTAGGTAGCACAGATACGCAGTATTTT.

This clone was picked up one time. The chain couples TRBV5-6 to TRBJ1-1; D remains unclear. Trimming cost V 1 base and J 10 bases, with 14 bases left between them. This CDR3 spans 13 amino acids. CDR1 is SGHDT and CDR2 is YYEEEE in the germline V gene. The CDR3 nucleotides are TGTGCCAGCAGCTTGATTCTGGCTTCCGTAGCTTTCTTT. This translates into CASSLILASVAFF.

The J gene is TRBJ1-2, the V gene TRBV7-2; 7 bases are shared with TRBD1. The CDR3 length is 14 residues. The V gene end was trimmed by 3 bases and the J gene end by 4 bases; junction bases not matched to a gene: 5. CDR1 SGHTA and CDR2 FQGNSA come from the germline V gene. CDR3 region: CASSFRRDSYGYTF. The CDR3 DNA follows: TGTGCCAGCAGCTTCAGACGGGACAGCTATGGCTACACCTTC.

This clone is a singleton in its sample. This chain connects TRBV6-5 to TRBJ2-7, with D uncertain. V lost 2 bases to trimming and J lost 2 bases, with 13 bases between them. Germline lookup yields CDR1 MNHEY and CDR2 SVGAGI. The CDR3 is 15 amino acids. The CDR3 protein is CASSYKFPPPYEQYF. In DNA form, the CDR3 reads TGTGCCAGCAGTTACAAATTTCCTCCTCCCTACGAGCAGTACTTC.

The genes are TRBV2 and TRBJ2-3, with 16 bases lining up with TRBD2. The CDR3 is 17 residues long. Trimming at V came to 6 bases and at J to 0 bases, leaving 3 bases not matched to a gene. The germline V gene has CDR1 SNHLY and CDR2 FYNNEI. In DNA, the CDR3 is TGTGCCAGCAGCCGGGGACTAGCGGGGGGGAGCACAGATACGCAGTATTTT. This codes for CASSRGLAGGSTDTQYF.

V gene TRBV11-2 combines with J gene TRBJ2-1; D ambiguous. Trimming removed 3 bases at V and 5 bases at J, with 11 bases between. Germline lookup yields CDR1 SGHAT and CDR2 FQNNGV. This CDR3 has 14 amino acids. CDR3 region: CASSFGGRHNEQFF. The CDR3 region has the DNA TGTGCCAGCAGCTTCGGCGGTAGACACAATGAGCAGTTCTTC. Using reference TRBV11-2 and TRBJ2-1 for the parts outside the CDR3, the full variable domain is EAGVAQSPRYKIIEKRQSVAFWCNPISGHATLYWYQQILGQGPKLLIQFQNNGVVDDSQLPKDRFSAERLKGVDSTLKIQPAKLEDSAVYLCASSFGGRHNEQFFGPGTRLTVL.